The 12 T cell receptor beta chains below were found in one sample sequenced in a study of T cells in Graves' hyperthyroidism and ophthalmopathy (dated by TCRdb to the late 2010s). Libraries came from multiplex PCR. The reads were generated on an Illumina HiSeq 2000. TCR beta CDR3 regions were amplified from RNA transcripts. A first-round RT-PCR of the TCR CDR3 used the HTBI primer set with the Qiagen OneStep RT-PCR kit. TCRdb passed the public sequencing reads through fastp at Q25 and MiXCR, retaining productive beta sequences. Duplicate CDR3 protein sequences are folded into a single record with the most common DNA and genes. The sample includes 700,000 or so distinct CDR3 sequences, with about a sixth observed a single time. The top ten constitute over 7.5% of the sample. Sequenced sample: blood. The receptors were sampled from a man between 18 and 35 years old with Graves' hyperthyroidism.

J is TRBJ2-1 and V is TRBV9; the match to TRBD1 covers 8 bases. Germline V gene sequence: CDR1 SGDLS, CDR2 YYNGEE. J lost 3 bases, V lost 4 bases, and 6 bases had no gene match. The CDR3 loop spans 15 amino acids. CDR3 bases: TGTGCCAGCAGCACCCAGGACAGGGACTACAATGAGCAGTTCTTC. It specifies CASSTQDRDYNEQFF.

J is TRBJ2-3 and V is TRBV20-1, with 8 bases aligning to TRBD2. The V segment lost 2 bases and the J segment 3 bases; nucleotides outside the gene matches: 7. The CDR3 extends over 15 amino acids. CDR1 and CDR2 from the germline V gene are DFQATT and SNEGSKA (reference sequence). CDR3 protein: CSARNRGGGTDTQYF. As DNA, the CDR3 is TGCAGTGCTAGAAACCGGGGGGGAGGGACAGATACGCAGTATTTT.

This clonotype appeared a few times. The V call is TRBV15, the J call TRBJ1-1; D is unresolved. CDR3 length equals 13 residues. Trimming took off 5 bases at V and 4 bases at J, with 11 bases between the two ends. The germline V gene has CDR1 LNHNV and CDR2 YYDKDF (reference sequence). DNA of the CDR3: TGTGCCACCAGCGGTCAACGGGGCACTGAAGCTTTCTTT. This translates into CATSGQRGTEAFF. Combining the CDR3 with reference TRBV15 and TRBJ1-1 gives the whole variable domain DAMVIQNPRYQVTQFGKPVTLSCSQTLNHNVMYWYQQKSSQAPKLLFHYYDKDFNNEADTPDNFQSRRPNTSFCFLDIRSPGLGDTAMYLCATSGQRGTEAFFGQGTRLTVV.

This clonotype was detected many times. This chain joins TRBV7-9 and TRBJ2-2; D may match TRBD1 or TRBD2 (5 bases each). CDR3 length equals 13 residues. V gave up 5 bases and J gave up 6 bases, with 10 bases separating them. Germline values: CDR1 SEHNR, CDR2 FQNEAQ (reference sequence). In nucleotides, the CDR3 is TGTGCCAGCAGCCCGGGGCGTTCCGGGGAGCTGTTTTTT. As protein: CASSPGRSGELFF.

This clonotype was seen repeatedly, ten times or more. CDR3 DNA: TGTGCCAGCTCACCGCAGGGGGGGGTAATGAACACTGAAGCTTTCTTT. Protein: CASSPQGGVMNTEAFF. The J gene is TRBJ1-1, the V gene TRBV18, with 7 bases fitting TRBD1. Germline V gene data show CDR1 as KGHSH and CDR2 as LQKENI. V lost 3 bases to trimming and J lost 0 bases; unmatched junction nucleotides: 7. This CDR3 is 16 amino acids long.

The CDR3 protein is CSALRQGYGYTF. CDR3 nucleotide sequence: TGCAGTGCTCTACGACAGGGCTATGGCTACACCTTC. The chain couples TRBV20-1 to TRBJ1-2, with 7 bases lining up with TRBD1. V gave up 5 bases and J gave up 4 bases; unmatched junction bases: 4. This CDR3 has 12 residues. Germline V CDR1 and CDR2: DFQATT, SNEGSKA (reference sequence).

This clonotype was picked up many times. J is TRBJ2-3 and V is TRBV28; maybe TRBD2 (5 bases). The CDR3 is made up of 18 amino acids. CDR1 and CDR2 from the germline V gene are MDHEN and SYDVKM. V lost 3 bases and J lost 2, with 21 bases in between. The CDR3 DNA sequence: TGTGCCAGCAGTTTGTTCGGACTGGGCTTGACTACCACAGATACGCAGTATTTT. This translates into CASSLFGLGLTTTDTQYF.

This clonotype showed up just a few times. The chain carries TRBV18 and TRBJ2-1, with TRBD2 matching over 7 bases. From germline, CDR1 is KGHSH and CDR2 LQKENI. The CDR3 sequence is 15 residues long. After removal of 3 bases from V and 5 bases from J, the junction contained 7 bases not matched to a gene. CDR3 bases: TGTGCCAGCTCACCGGGGCTAGCGGTCGACAATGAGCAGTTCTTC. Residues: CASSPGLAVDNEQFF.

The chain links TRBV29-1 to TRBJ2-5, with 7 bases fitting TRBD2. In germline, CDR1 is SQVTM, CDR2 ANQGSEA. The V and J ends lost 2 bases and 7 bases, in that order; junction bases with no gene match: 4. The CDR3 extends over 12 amino acids. The CDR3 reads CSVELGGVTQYF. As DNA, the CDR3 is TGCAGCGTTGAACTGGGGGGGGTGACCCAGTACTTC.

This clonotype was counted only a few times. The chain recombines TRBV6-1 with TRBJ2-7, with D maybe TRBD2 (5 bases). The CDR3 is 13 residues long. Germline CDR1 reads MNHNS; CDR2 reads SASEGT. Trimming removed 0 bases from V and 5 bases from J, with 8 bases in between. CDR3 DNA sequence: TGTGCCAGCAGTGAAGCGGGAGTTAACGAGCAGTACTTC. Amino acids: CASSEAGVNEQYF.

This clonotype was picked up many times. V usage is TRBV7-8 and J usage is TRBJ1-5; 12 positions agree with TRBD1. Germline trimming cut 3 bases from V and 7 bases from J; bases unmatched to any gene: 4. CDR3 length equals 15 residues. CDR1 and CDR2 (germline): SGHVS, FQNEAQ. The CDR3 is CASSLGTGGDQPQHF. CDR3 nucleotide sequence: TGTGCCAGCAGCTTGGGGACAGGGGGCGACCAGCCCCAGCATTTT.

This chain links TRBV20-1 with TRBJ2-7; a possible D gene is TRBD2 (5 bases). From germline, CDR1 is DFQATT and CDR2 SNEGSKA (reference sequence). Trimming shortened V by 6 bases and J by 2 bases, and 8 bases separated the two germline ends. The CDR3 runs to 11 residues. In DNA, the CDR3 is TGCAGTGCCGAGGGCACCTACGAGCAGTACTTC. This codes for CSAEGTYEQYF.